The 12 T cell receptor beta chains reported below all come from one sample, sequenced in a study of OX40 agonist ivuxolimab in advanced cancers. Only in-frame clones appear in the TCRdb table, and some are missing; sequencing was by immunoSEQ multiplex PCR. The sample lists approximately 21,000 clones, about 80% seen once, with 30% to 40% in the top ten. Sequencing was performed on CD4+ or CD8+ T cells sorted from blood, taken in a trial of the OX40 agonist ivuxolimab. The receptor source for this set is an adult with an advanced solid tumor such as melanoma, head and neck, liver or kidney cancer.

This clone has only a few counts. This sequence joins TRBV28 and TRBJ2-5, with TRBD1 identical over 9 bases. The CDR3 runs to 17 residues. CDR1 is MDHEN and CDR2 is SYDVKM in the germline V gene. The junction had 10 bases not matched to a gene; V was cut back by 3 bases and J by 2 bases. The DNA for the CDR3 is TGTGCCAGCAGTTTGGCCGCGGACAGGGGACTACAAGAGACCCAGTACTTC. This sequence encodes CASSLAADRGLQETQYF.

This clone was seen a handful of times. This chain joins TRBV14 and TRBJ2-3, with 14 bases lining up with TRBD2. The J segment lost 3 bases and the V segment lost 4 bases, leaving 6 bases of the junction unmatched. Germline assignment: CDR1 SGHDN and CDR2 FVKESK. The CDR3 loop spans 17 amino acids. This CDR3 reads CASSLLGTSGRTDTQYF. Here the CDR3 DNA reads TGTGCCAGCAGCCTGCTTGGGACTAGCGGGAGAACAGATACGCAGTATTTT.

The CDR3 DNA reads TGTGCCAGCAGACTTCCAGAGAACACTGAAGCTTTCTTT. Translating it yields CASRLPENTEAFF. This chain connects TRBV11-1 to TRBJ1-1; no definite D call. Germline CDR1 and CDR2: SGHAT and FQDESV (reference sequence). The ends were cut back, 6 bases at V and 1 base at J, with 9 bases in the middle. The CDR3 runs 13 residues.

This clone was seen only a few times. This chain uses TRBV4-2 with TRBJ2-1; tentatively, D is TRBD2 (5 bases). CDR3 length: 15 residues. The germline CDR1 and CDR2 sequences are LGHNA and YNFKEQ. V was pared by 6 bases and J by 9 bases, with 21 bases between. The CDR3 DNA follows: TGTGCCAGCAGTCAAAAGGGTCGCGGGTATACTGAGCAGTTCTTC. Amino acids: CASSQKGRGYTEQFF.

The genes are TRBV5-4 and TRBJ2-7, with 11 bases matching TRBD2. This CDR3 contains 17 residues. Trimming cost V 0 bases and J 0 bases; bases outside gene matches: 5. Looked up from germline, CDR1 is SGHNT and CDR2 is YYREEE (reference sequence). CDR3 protein: CASSLATSGISSYEQYF. The CDR3 DNA follows: TGTGCCAGCAGCTTGGCGACTAGCGGGATCAGCTCCTACGAGCAGTACTTC.

The chain employs TRBV11-1 and TRBJ2-5; D could derive from TRBD1 or TRBD2 (5 bases each). CDR3 length: 13 amino acids. Trimming stripped 5 bases from V and 1 base from J, with 8 bases between. In germline, CDR1 is SGHAT, CDR2 FQDESV (reference sequence). DNA of the CDR3: TGTGCCAGCAGCGCTGGGGGCCAAGAGACCCAGTACTTC. Residues: CASSAGGQETQYF. The full variable domain, with the rest looked up from reference TRBV11-1 and TRBJ2-5, is EAEVAQSPRYKITEKSQAVAFWCDPISGHATLYWYRQILGQGPELLVQFQDESVVDDSQLPKDRFSAERLKGVDSTLKIQPAELGDSAMYLCASSAGGQETQYFGPGTRLLVL.

V usage is TRBV7-6 and J usage is TRBJ2-3, with 9 positions matching TRBD2. Looked up from germline, CDR1 is SGHVS and CDR2 is FNYEAQ. The junction had 3 bases not matched to a gene; V was cut back by 2 bases and J by 3 bases. The CDR3 consists of 15 residues. CDR3 protein: CASSLLSGRTDTQYF. CDR3 in DNA: TGTGCCAGCAGCTTATTGAGCGGGAGGACAGATACGCAGTATTTT.

V is TRBV12-5 and J is TRBJ1-2; 7 bases agree with TRBD1. Germline V gene data show CDR1 as LGHNT and CDR2 as FRNRAP. The CDR3 extends over 17 amino acids. The junction had 13 bases not matched to a gene; V was cut back by 2 bases and J by 4 bases. CDR3 bases: TGTGCTAGTGGTTTGACGACGGGACAGACTCTTATCTATGGCTACACCTTC. Encoded protein: CASGLTTGQTLIYGYTF.

The chain employs TRBV9 and TRBJ2-7; weak D call: TRBD1 (6 bases). The CDR3 has 14 residues. Trimming took off 4 bases at V and 3 bases at J, with 14 bases between the two ends. Germline values: CDR1 SGDLS, CDR2 YYNGEE. The DNA of the CDR3 is TGTGCCAGCAGCCCAGGGACAAGAGTCTACGAGCAGTACTTC. Translated: CASSPGTRVYEQYF. Using reference TRBV9 and TRBJ2-7 for the parts outside the CDR3, the full variable domain is DSGVTQTPKHLITATGQRVTLRCSPRSGDLSVYWYQQSLDQGLQFLIQYYNGEERAKGNILERFSAQQFPDLHSELNLSSLELGDSALYFCASSPGTRVYEQYFGPGTRLTVT.

This clone was detected only once. CDR3 nucleotide sequence: TGCGCCAGCAGCTTGGCCGTATATAGGGGGCGGATGAGCACAGATACGCAGTATTTT. Residues: CASSLAVYRGRMSTDTQYF. V is TRBV5-1 and J is TRBJ2-3; TRBD1 agrees at 7 bases. The CDR3 covers 19 residues. CDR1 is SGHRS, CDR2 YFSETQ, per germline. The ends lost 0 bases at V and 0 bases at J; junction bases unmatched: 13.

The J gene is TRBJ2-1, the V gene TRBV18; TRBD2 matches at 12 bases. V was clipped by 1 base and J by 5 bases; unmatched bases: 9. The CDR3 has 18 amino acids. Germline CDR1 and CDR2: KGHSH and LQKENI. The chain's CDR3 is CASSPLRLAGVMDNEQFF. In nucleotides, the CDR3 is TGTGCCAGCTCACCACTTAGACTAGCGGGGGTTATGGACAATGAGCAGTTCTTC.

The chain recombines TRBV19 with TRBJ1-1; 8 bases match TRBD1. Losses at the gene ends were 4 bases for V and 5 bases for J; bases not matched to a gene: 3. The germline V gene encodes CDR1 LNHDA and CDR2 SQIVND (reference sequence). This CDR3 region has 13 residues. In DNA, the CDR3 is TGTGCCAGTAGTACAGACAGGGGTACTGAAGCTTTCTTT. Translation gives CASSTDRGTEAFF.